Sequencing of this T cell receptor beta chain was carried out in a study of control samples from healthy donors and cancer patients. Repertoires were generated with immunoSEQ multiplex PCR, while TCRdb's copy carries only in-frame clones and drops some. The sample holds under 130,000 clones, approximately 83% seen once. This CDR3 contains 14 residues. With 1 base removed from V and 1 base from J, the gap between germline ends came to 7 bases. Germline assignment: CDR1 SGHNT and CDR2 YENEEA. The receptor was isolated from a woman aged 50 to 65 in good health. The chain joins TRBV11-3 to TRBJ1-1; D may be TRBD1 (6 bases). Sequencing was carried out using blood. The CDR3 reads CASSLARGNTEAFF. CDR3 in DNA: TGTGCCAGCAGCTTAGCCAGGGGGAACACTGAAGCTTTCTTT.